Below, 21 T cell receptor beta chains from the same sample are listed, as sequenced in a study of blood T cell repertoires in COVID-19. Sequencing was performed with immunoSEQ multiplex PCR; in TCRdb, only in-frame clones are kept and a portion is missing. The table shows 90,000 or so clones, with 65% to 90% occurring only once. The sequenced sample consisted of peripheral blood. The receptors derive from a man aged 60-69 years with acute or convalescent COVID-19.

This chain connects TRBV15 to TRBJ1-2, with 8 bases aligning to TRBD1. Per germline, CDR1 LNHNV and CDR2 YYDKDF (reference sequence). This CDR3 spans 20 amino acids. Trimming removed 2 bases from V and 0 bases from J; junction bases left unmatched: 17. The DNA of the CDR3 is TGTGCCACCAGCAGACGACAACACCGGGACAGGATAGAACCTAACTATGGCTACACCTTC. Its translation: CATSRRQHRDRIEPNYGYTF. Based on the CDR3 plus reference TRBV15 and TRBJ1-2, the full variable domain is DAMVIQNPRYQVTQFGKPVTLSCSQTLNHNVMYWYQQKSSQAPKLLFHYYDKDFNNEADTPDNFQSRRPNTSFCFLDIRSPGLGDTAMYLCATSRRQHRDRIEPNYGYTFGSGTRLTVV.

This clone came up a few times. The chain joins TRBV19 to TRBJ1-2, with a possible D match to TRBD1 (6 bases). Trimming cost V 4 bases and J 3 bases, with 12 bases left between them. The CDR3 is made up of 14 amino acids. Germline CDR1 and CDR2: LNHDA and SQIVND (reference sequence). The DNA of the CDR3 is TGTGCCAGTAGTACAGGGACACTTTACTATGGCTACACCTTC. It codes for CASSTGTLYYGYTF.

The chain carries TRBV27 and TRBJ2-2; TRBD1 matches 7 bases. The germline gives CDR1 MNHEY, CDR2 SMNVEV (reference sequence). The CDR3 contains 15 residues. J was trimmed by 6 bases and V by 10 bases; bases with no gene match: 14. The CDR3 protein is CATFPSQGVAGELFF. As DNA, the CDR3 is TGTGCCACCTTTCCGTCGCAGGGGGTTGCCGGGGAGCTGTTTTTT.

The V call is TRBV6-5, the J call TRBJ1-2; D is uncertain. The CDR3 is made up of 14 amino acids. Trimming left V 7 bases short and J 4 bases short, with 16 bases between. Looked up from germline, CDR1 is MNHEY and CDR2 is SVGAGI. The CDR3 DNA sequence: TGTGCCAGCACTTCCGGAGGAGGGTTCTATGGCTACACCTTC. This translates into CASTSGGGFYGYTF.

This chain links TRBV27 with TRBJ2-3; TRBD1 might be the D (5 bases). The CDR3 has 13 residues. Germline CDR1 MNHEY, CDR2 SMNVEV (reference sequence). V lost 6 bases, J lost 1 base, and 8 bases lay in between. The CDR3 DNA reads TGTGCCAGCAGCCCACAGGGCACAGATACGCAGTATTTT. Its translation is CASSPQGTDTQYF.

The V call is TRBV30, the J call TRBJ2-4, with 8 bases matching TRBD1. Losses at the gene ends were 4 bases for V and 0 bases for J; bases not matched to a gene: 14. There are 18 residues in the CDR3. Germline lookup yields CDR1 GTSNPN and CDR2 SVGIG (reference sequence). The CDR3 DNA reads TGTGCCTGGACCGCGGACAGGGCGAAGATATTAGCCAAAAACATTCAGTACTTC. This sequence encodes CAWTADRAKILAKNIQYF.

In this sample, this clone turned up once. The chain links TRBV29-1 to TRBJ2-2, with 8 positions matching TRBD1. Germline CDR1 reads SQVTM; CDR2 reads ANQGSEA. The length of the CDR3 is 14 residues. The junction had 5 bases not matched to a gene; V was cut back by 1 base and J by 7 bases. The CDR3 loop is CSVEGQGADGELFF. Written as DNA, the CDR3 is TGCAGCGTTGAAGGGCAGGGGGCCGACGGGGAGCTGTTTTTT.

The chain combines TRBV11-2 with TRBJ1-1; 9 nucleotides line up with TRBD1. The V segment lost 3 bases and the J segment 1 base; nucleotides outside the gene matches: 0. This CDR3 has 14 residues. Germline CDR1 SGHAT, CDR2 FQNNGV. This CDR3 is CASSLGQGNTEAFF. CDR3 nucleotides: TGTGCCAGCAGCTTGGGACAGGGGAACACTGAAGCTTTCTTT.

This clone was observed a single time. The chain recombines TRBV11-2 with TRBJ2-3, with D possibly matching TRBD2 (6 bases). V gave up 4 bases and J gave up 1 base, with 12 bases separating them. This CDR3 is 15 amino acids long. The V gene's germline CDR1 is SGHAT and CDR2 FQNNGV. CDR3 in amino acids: CASSSQPGGTDTQYF. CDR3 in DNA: TGTGCCAGCAGCTCCCAGCCGGGGGGCACAGATACGCAGTATTTT.

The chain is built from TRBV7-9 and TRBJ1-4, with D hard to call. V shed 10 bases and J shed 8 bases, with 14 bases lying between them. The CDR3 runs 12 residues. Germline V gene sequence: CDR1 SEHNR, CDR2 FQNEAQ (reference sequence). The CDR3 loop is CATRSGGEKLFF. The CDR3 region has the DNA TGTGCCACCCGTTCGGGTGGGGAAAAACTGTTTTTT. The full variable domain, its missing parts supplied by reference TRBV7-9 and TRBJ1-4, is DTGVSQNPRHKITKRGQNVTFRCDPISEHNRLYWYRQTLGQGPEFLTYFQNEAQLEKSRLLSDRFSAERPKGSFSTLEIQRTEQGDSAMYLCATRSGGEKLFFGSGTQLSVL.

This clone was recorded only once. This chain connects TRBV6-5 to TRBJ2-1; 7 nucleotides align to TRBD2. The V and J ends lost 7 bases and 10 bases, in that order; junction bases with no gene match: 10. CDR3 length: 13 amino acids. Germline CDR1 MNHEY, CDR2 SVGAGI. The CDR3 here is CASTRTSGEEQFF. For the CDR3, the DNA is TGTGCCAGCACGCGGACTAGTGGGGAGGAGCAGTTCTTC.

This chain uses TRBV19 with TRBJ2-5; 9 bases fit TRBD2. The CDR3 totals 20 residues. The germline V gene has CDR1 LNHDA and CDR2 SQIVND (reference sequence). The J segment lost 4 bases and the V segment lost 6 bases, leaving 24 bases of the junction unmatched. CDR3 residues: CASSPRGGWGTSLRTETQYF. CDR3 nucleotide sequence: TGTGCCAGTAGCCCCCGGGGGGGGTGGGGGACTAGCCTCCGAACAGAGACCCAGTACTTC.

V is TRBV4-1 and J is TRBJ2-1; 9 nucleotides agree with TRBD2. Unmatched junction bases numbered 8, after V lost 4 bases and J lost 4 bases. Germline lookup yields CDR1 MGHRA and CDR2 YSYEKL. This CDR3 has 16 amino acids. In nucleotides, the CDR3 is TGCGCCAGCAGCCTGGGGATAGCGGGAGATTACAATGAGCAGTTCTTC. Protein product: CASSLGIAGDYNEQFF.

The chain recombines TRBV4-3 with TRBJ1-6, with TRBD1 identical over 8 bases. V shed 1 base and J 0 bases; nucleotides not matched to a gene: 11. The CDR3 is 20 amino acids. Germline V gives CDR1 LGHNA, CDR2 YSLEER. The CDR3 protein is CASSQVTIGQGFSYNSPLHF. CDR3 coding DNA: TGCGCCAGCAGCCAAGTCACAATAGGACAGGGATTCTCCTATAATTCACCCCTCCACTTT.

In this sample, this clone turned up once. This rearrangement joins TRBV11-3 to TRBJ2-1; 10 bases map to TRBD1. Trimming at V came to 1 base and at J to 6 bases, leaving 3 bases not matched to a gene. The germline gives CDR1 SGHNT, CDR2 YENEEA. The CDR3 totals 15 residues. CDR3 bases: TGTGCCAGCAGCTTAGGGACAGGGGGTTTCAATGAGCAGTTCTTC. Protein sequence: CASSLGTGGFNEQFF.

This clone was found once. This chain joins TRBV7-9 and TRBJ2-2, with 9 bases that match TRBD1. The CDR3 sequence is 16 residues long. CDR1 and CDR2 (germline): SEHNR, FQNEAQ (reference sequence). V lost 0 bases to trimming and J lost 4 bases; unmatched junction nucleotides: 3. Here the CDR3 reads CASSLARQGVTGELFF. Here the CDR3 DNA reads TGTGCCAGCAGCTTAGCTAGACAGGGGGTCACCGGGGAGCTGTTTTTT.

The CDR3 region has the DNA TGTGCCTGGAGTGCCCTGGGCGGGGGACCCTACAATGAGCAGTTCTTC. Its protein is CAWSALGGGPYNEQFF. This chain connects TRBV30 to TRBJ2-1; 7 nucleotides agree with TRBD2. The CDR3 is 16 amino acids. V was clipped by 1 base and J by 2 bases; unmatched bases: 8. Germline V gives CDR1 GTSNPN, CDR2 SVGIG (reference sequence).

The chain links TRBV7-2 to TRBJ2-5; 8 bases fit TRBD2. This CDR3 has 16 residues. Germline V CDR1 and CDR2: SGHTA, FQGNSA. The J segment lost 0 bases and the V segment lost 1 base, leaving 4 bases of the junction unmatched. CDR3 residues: CASSLESGGYQETQYF. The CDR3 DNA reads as TGTGCCAGCAGCTTAGAAAGCGGGGGCTACCAAGAGACCCAGTACTTC.

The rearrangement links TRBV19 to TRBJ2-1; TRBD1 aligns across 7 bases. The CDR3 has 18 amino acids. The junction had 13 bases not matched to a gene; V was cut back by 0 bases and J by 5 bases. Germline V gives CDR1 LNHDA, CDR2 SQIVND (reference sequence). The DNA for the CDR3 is TGTGCCAGTAGTATAGATCTTCGGGACAGTTACCGCCACAATGAGCAGTTCTTC. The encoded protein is CASSIDLRDSYRHNEQFF.

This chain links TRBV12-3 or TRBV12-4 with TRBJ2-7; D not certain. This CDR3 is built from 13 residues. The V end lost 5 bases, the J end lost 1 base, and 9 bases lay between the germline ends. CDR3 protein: CASSTDTSYEQYF. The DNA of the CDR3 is TGTGCCAGCAGTACCGACACATCCTACGAGCAGTACTTC.

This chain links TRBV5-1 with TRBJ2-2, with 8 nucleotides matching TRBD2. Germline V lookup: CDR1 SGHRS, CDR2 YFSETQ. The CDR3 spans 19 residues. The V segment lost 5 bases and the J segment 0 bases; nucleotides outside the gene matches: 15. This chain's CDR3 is CASSILWALAGTNTGELFF. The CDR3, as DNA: TGCGCCAGCAGTATCCTTTGGGCCTTAGCGGGGACGAACACCGGGGAGCTGTTTTTT.